This T cell receptor beta chain is drawn from a study of shared clonotypes between healthy human individuals. Negatively enriched CD4+ T cells were divided by CD45RA into naive and memory. Study findings and constraints: Richness estimates generally favored naive over memory subsets.

A note on this clone: Its antigen is unidentified.

Clones were read by immunoSEQ multiplex PCR, and TCRdb kept only the in-frame ones, dropping some. The sample contains around 2.5 million clones, roughly 93% of which appear only once. Unmatched junction bases numbered 7, after V lost 3 bases and J lost 2 bases. This CDR3 has 16 amino acids. Germline V lookup: CDR1 SNHLY, CDR2 FYNNEI. V and J are TRBV2 and TRBJ2-3; TRBD2 aligns across 8 bases. This sequence was found in a man younger than 35 in good health. Some clones in this sample may be carry-over from other donors' samples. Sample: naive CD4+ T cells from PBMCs. The subset here: CD45RA+ positively selected. The CDR3 nucleotides are TGTGCCAGCAGTGAGAGGGTAGCGGGATACACAGATACGCAGTATTTT. This encodes CASSERVAGYTDTQYF.